This T cell receptor beta chain was found in a study of Ad26.COV2.S vaccination and SARS-CoV-2 variants. General study points: Those who received the vaccine showed greater spike-specific TCR breadth than those given placebo.

Noted treatment: around 19 received Ad26.COV2.S at low or high dose, single or two shots; 5 received placebo; per-sample allocation not given. Samples came from day 63 after the first vaccine or placebo injection. V lost 4 bases to trimming and J lost 4 bases, with 11 bases between them. The CDR3 has 13 amino acids. CDR1 is SGDLS and CDR2 is YYNGEE in the germline V gene. Points on this clone: Its antigen remains unidentified.

Profiling relied on immunoSEQ multiplex PCR, and the TCRdb table lists in-frame clones only, not all of them. This table has 350,000 to 400,000 clones, 80% to 90% appearing once. This chain joins TRBV9 and TRBJ1-2; a weak D match, TRBD1 (5 bases). The receptor's source is a person aged 18-60 years who received the Ad26.COV2.S COVID-19 vaccine or a placebo. The material was peripheral blood, obtained in a trial of Ad26.COV2.S vaccine versus placebo. The CDR3 DNA is TGTGCCAGCAGCCTCGGGGCACTCTATGGCTACACCTTC. Its protein is CASSLGALYGYTF.